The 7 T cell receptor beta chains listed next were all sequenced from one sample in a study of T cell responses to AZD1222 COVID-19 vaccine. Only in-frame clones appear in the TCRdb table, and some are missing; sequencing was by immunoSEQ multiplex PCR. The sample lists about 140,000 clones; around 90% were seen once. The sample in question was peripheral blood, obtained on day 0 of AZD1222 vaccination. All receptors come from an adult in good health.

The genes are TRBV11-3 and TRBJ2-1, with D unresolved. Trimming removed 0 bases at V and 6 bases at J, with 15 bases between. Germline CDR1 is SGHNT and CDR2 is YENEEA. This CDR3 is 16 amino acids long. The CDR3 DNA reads TGTGCCAGCAGCTTAGAGGATACCCTGAACCTCAATGAGCAGTTCTTC. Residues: CASSLEDTLNLNEQFF. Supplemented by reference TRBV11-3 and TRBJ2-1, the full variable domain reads EAGVVQSPRYKIIEKKQPVAFWCNPISGHNTLYWYLQNLGQGPELLIRYENEEAVDDSQLPKDRFSAERLKGVDSTLKIQPAELGDSAVYLCASSLEDTLNLNEQFFGPGTRLTVL.

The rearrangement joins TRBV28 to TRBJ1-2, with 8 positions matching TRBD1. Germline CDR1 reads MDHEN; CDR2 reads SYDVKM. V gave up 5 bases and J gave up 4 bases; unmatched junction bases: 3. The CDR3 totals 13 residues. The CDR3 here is CASSMTGAYGYTF. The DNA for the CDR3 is TGTGCCAGCAGTATGACAGGGGCCTATGGCTACACCTTC.

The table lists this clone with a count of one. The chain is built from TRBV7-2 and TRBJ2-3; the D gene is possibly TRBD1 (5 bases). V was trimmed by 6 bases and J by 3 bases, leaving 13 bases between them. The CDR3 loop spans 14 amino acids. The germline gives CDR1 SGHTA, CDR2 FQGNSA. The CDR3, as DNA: TGTGCCAGCAGGTCAGGGATAGGGACAGATACGCAGTATTTT. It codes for CASRSGIGTDTQYF.

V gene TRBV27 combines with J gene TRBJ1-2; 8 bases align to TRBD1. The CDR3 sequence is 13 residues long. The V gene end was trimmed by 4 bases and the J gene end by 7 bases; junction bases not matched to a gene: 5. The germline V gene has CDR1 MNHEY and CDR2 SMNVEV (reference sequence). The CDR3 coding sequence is TGTGCCAGCAGTTCCCAGGGGGCGGGTGGCTACACCTTC. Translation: CASSSQGAGGYTF.

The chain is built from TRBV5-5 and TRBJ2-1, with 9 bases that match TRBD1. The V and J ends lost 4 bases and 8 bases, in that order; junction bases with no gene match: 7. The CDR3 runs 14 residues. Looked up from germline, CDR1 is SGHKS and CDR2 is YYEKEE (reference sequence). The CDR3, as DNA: TGTGCCAGCAGCACACTAACAGGGGGCGATGAGCAGTTCTTC. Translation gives CASSTLTGGDEQFF.

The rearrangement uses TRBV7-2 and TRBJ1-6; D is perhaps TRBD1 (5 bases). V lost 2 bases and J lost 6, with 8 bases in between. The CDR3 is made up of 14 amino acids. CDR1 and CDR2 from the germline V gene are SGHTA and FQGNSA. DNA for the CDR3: TGTGCCAGCAGCTTAAGACAGACTAATTCACCCCTCCACTTT. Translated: CASSLRQTNSPLHF.

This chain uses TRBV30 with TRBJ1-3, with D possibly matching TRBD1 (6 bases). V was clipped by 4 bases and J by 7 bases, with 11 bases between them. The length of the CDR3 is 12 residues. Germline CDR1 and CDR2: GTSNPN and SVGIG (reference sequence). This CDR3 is CAWNSQGNTIYF. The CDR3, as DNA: TGTGCCTGGAATTCCCAGGGGAACACCATATATTTT.